This T cell receptor (beta chain) was sequenced for a study of CD8+ T cells in alopecia areata. Whole-study context: Patients in the treated group were given tofacitinib by mouth, 5 to 10 mg twice a day. Tofacitinib exposure lasted 6 to 18 months, followed by 6 months off drug. Whole-study findings and limits: Among the top 100, expanded CD8+ clones, as well as scalp clonality, were significantly decreased by tofacitinib.

RNA was isolated and reverse transcribed to cDNA, the sequencing template. Method: immunoSEQ multiplex PCR; TCRdb's copy keeps in-frame clones and lacks some. The data show 110,000 to 150,000 clones, around 82% seen once. Specified treatment: oral pan-JAK inhibitor, 5-10 mg twice daily. Punch biopsies of lesional scalp, plus peripheral blood, were taken from alopecia areata patients. This clone was found once. Its target is not known. The germline CDR1 and CDR2 sequences are SGHDN and FVKESK. CDR3 length: 15 amino acids. V lost 4 bases, J lost 3 bases, and 7 bases stayed unmatched. The receptor was derived from a human donor with alopecia areata. The sequencing here drew on CD8+ T cells sorted from blood, taken at week 4, from a patient treated with tofacitinib. V usage is TRBV14 and J usage is TRBJ2-7, with 9 bases matching TRBD1. The CDR3 reads CASSPGTGPHYEQYF. For the CDR3, the DNA is TGTGCCAGCAGCCCTGGGACAGGGCCACACTACGAGCAGTACTTC.